One sample yielded the 6 T cell receptor beta chains listed below, sequenced in a study of blood T cell repertoires in COVID-19. This table comes from immunoSEQ multiplex PCR, and its TCRdb copy is limited to in-frame clones, with some not included. The table includes tens of thousands of clones, roughly nine tenths detected once. The specimen sequenced was peripheral blood. These receptors were obtained from a middle-aged man with COVID-19, enrolled during active disease.

The chain recombines TRBV30 with TRBJ2-7, with D possibly matching TRBD1 (6 bases). Between the trimmed V and J ends, which lost 1 base and 2 bases, there was a span of 6 bases. CDR1 GTSNPN and CDR2 SVGIG come from the germline V gene (reference sequence). The CDR3 has 12 residues. Here the CDR3 reads CAWSEGAYEQYF. CDR3 DNA: TGTGCCTGGAGTGAGGGGGCCTACGAGCAGTACTTC. The variable domain in full, with the rest retrieved from reference TRBV30 and TRBJ2-7, is SQTIHQWPATLVQPVGSPLSLECTVEGTSNPNLYWYRQAAGRGLQLLFYSVGIGQISSEVPQNLSASRPQDRQFILSSKKLLLSDSGFYLCAWSEGAYEQYFGPGTRLTVT.

Written as DNA, the CDR3 is TGTGCCATCAGTGAAAATCCGGGACAGGAAAACTATGGCTACACCTTC. Protein product: CAISENPGQENYGYTF. The genes are TRBV10-3 and TRBJ1-2; 8 bases line up with TRBD1. Unmatched junction bases numbered 8, after V lost 3 bases and J lost 2 bases. CDR3 length equals 16 residues. CDR1 ENHRY and CDR2 SYGVKD come from the germline V gene.

This clone showed up just a few times. This chain uses TRBV30 with TRBJ1-2, with D possibly matching TRBD1 (6 bases). From germline, CDR1 is GTSNPN and CDR2 SVGIG (reference sequence). CDR3 length equals 12 residues. V shed 2 bases and J shed 7 bases, with 11 bases lying between them. The CDR3 coding sequence is TGTGCCTGGAGTCCTCAGGGGATTGGCTACACCTTC. Protein sequence: CAWSPQGIGYTF.

This sequence joins TRBV6-6 and TRBJ2-3, with D possibly being TRBD1 (6 bases). CDR1 MNHNY and CDR2 SVGAGI come from the germline V gene (reference sequence). The V end lost 8 bases, the J end lost 0 bases, and 12 bases lay between the germline ends. This CDR3 has 14 amino acids. The CDR3 DNA sequence: TGTGCCAGCTCCGGGACAACTAGCACAGATACGCAGTATTTT. This codes for CASSGTTSTDTQYF.

This chain joins TRBV6-5 and TRBJ2-5; perhaps TRBD1 as D (6 bases). With 6 bases removed from V and 0 bases from J, the gap between germline ends came to 11 bases. The CDR3 runs to 14 residues. Germline CDR1 MNHEY, CDR2 SVGAGI. As DNA, the CDR3 is TGTGCCAGCAGGCCCTGGGGGCACCAAGAGACCCAGTACTTC. It encodes CASRPWGHQETQYF.

The CDR3 DNA is TGTGCCAGCAGCCCCCGGACAAAGAGCACAGATACGCAGTATTTT. It is translated as CASSPRTKSTDTQYF. The chain carries TRBV5-4 and TRBJ2-3; maybe TRBD1 (5 bases). Germline V gene lookup returns CDR1 SGHNT and CDR2 YYREEE (reference sequence). There are 15 residues in the CDR3. V was pared by 4 bases and J by 0 bases, with 12 bases between.